The 26 T cell receptor beta chains below all came from one sample that was sequenced in a study of T cell clonotyping in hematopoietic cell transplantation (dated by TCRdb to about 2021). The time point label of this sample denotes: recipient sample about 28 days before transplant, after cytoreduction. Libraries were made using the immunoSEQ multiplex PCR assay. TCRdb obtained this table from immuneACCESS and retained in-frame rearrangements with V and J assigned. These tables miss some clones; where compared with another copy, unresolved V genes account for less than half of the shortfall, and the remainder is unexplained. Across this sample there are 25,000 to 30,000 clones, with roughly 91% seen only once. The ten top clones hold around 2.3% of the sample. Sequencing used peripheral blood mononuclear cells, obtained before stem cell transplant. The receptors come from a man aged 45-65 years with acute myeloid leukemia. Some clones in this sample may be carry-over from other donors' samples.

This clone was recorded only once. This chain joins TRBV11-2 and TRBJ2-7, with no clear D. The CDR3 runs to 12 residues. V lost 4 bases and J 0 bases, leaving 4 bases between the germline ends. Germline CDR1 SGHAT, CDR2 FQNNGV. This CDR3 is CASSYYSYEQYF. CDR3 nucleotide sequence: TGTGCCAGCAGCTACTACTCCTACGAGCAGTACTTC.

The chain joins TRBV2 to TRBJ2-5, with TRBD1 identical over 7 bases. This CDR3 spans 15 amino acids. V shed 6 bases and J 5 bases; nucleotides not matched to a gene: 12. In germline, CDR1 is SNHLY, CDR2 FYNNEI. This CDR3 reads CASSRDSRPSETQYF. The CDR3 DNA reads as TGTGCCAGCAGCCGGGACAGCCGTCCTTCCGAGACCCAGTACTTC.

The V gene is TRBV10-3, the J gene TRBJ1-5; a weak D match, TRBD1 (6 bases). The V end was cut by 0 bases, the J end by 5 bases, with 8 bases between. Germline V gives CDR1 ENHRY, CDR2 SYGVKD. CDR3 size: 14 residues. The CDR3 bases are TGTGCCATCAGTGAGTCGGGGGGCTATCAGCCCCAGCATTTT. It translates to CAISESGGYQPQHF.

Only one count was recorded for this clone. V gene TRBV25-1 combines with J gene TRBJ2-5; D not resolved. The CDR3 runs to 12 residues. V lost 1 base and J lost 11, with 11 bases in between. The V gene's germline CDR1 is MGHDK and CDR2 SYGVNS. DNA for the CDR3: TGTGCCAGCAGTGAATCAGGCTCCGGGCAGTACTTC. It encodes CASSESGSGQYF.

V usage is TRBV2 and J usage is TRBJ2-3; a possible D gene is TRBD2 (5 bases). Trimming took off 4 bases at V and 0 bases at J, with 14 bases between the two ends. The CDR3 extends over 16 amino acids. Germline loops: CDR1 SNHLY, CDR2 FYNNEI. CDR3 sequence (DNA): TGTGCCAGCAGTGCTCCTGGGCGGGCTAGCACAGATACGCAGTATTTT. Its translation: CASSAPGRASTDTQYF.

The rearrangement uses TRBV7-2 and TRBJ1-5; 9 nucleotides match TRBD1. CDR1 is SGHTA, CDR2 FQGNSA, per germline. Trimming took 4 bases from V and 7 from J; bases not matched to a gene: 5. The CDR3 loop spans 14 amino acids. In DNA, the CDR3 is TGTGCCAGCAGCTCCAGGACAGGGGAGCAGCCCCAGCATTTT. It encodes CASSSRTGEQPQHF. Full variable domain (remainder filled in from reference TRBV7-2 and TRBJ1-5): GAGVSQSPSNKVTEKGKDVELRCDPISGHTALYWYRQSLGQGLEFLIYFQGNSAPDKSGLPSDRFSAERTGGSVSTLTIQRTQQEDSAVYLCASSSRTGEQPQHFGDGTRLSIL.

V and J are TRBV7-9 and TRBJ1-6, with D hard to call. Germline V CDR1 and CDR2: SEHNR, FQNEAQ (reference sequence). The CDR3 length is 16 residues. V lost 4 bases and J 0 bases, leaving 10 bases between the germline ends. The CDR3 bases are TGTGCCAGCAGCTGGAGTCCGAGCTCCTATAATTCACCCCTCCACTTT. Translation: CASSWSPSSYNSPLHF. The full variable domain, its missing parts supplied by reference TRBV7-9 and TRBJ1-6, is DTGVSQNPRHKITKRGQNVTFRCDPISEHNRLYWYRQTLGQGPEFLTYFQNEAQLEKSRLLSDRFSAERPKGSFSTLEIQRTEQGDSAMYLCASSWSPSSYNSPLHFGNGTRLTVT.

The chain is built from TRBV5-1 and TRBJ2-3; D not certain. CDR1 SGHRS and CDR2 YFSETQ come from the germline V gene. V was pared by 4 bases and J by 3 bases, with 3 bases between. The CDR3 contains 11 residues. DNA of the CDR3: TGCGCCAGCAGCAGTACAGATACGCAGTATTTT. It translates to CASSSTDTQYF.

The chain couples TRBV19 to TRBJ1-2; TRBD1 aligns across 11 bases. Germline loops: CDR1 LNHDA, CDR2 SQIVND (reference sequence). Germline trimming cut 7 bases from V and 0 bases from J; bases unmatched to any gene: 13. The CDR3 has 18 amino acids. CDR3 DNA sequence: TGTGCCAGTACCCAACGAGCCGGGACAGGGGGGTCTAACTATGGCTACACCTTC. Translating gives CASTQRAGTGGSNYGYTF.

The V and J genes are TRBV11-2 and TRBJ2-2, with D maybe TRBD2 (5 bases). Trimming left V 0 bases short and J 7 bases short, with 12 bases between. CDR1 is SGHAT and CDR2 is FQNNGV in the germline V gene. The CDR3 covers 15 residues. CDR3 DNA: TGTGCCAGCAGCTTAGATAGCGCGGTTCTCGGGGAGCTGTTTTTT. Translated, it gives CASSLDSAVLGELFF.

The rearrangement uses TRBV6-5 and TRBJ2-3; 7 bases agree with TRBD2. The J segment lost 1 base and the V segment lost 8 bases, leaving 3 bases of the junction unmatched. Germline CDR1 is MNHEY and CDR2 is SVGAGI. This CDR3 comprises 13 residues. This CDR3 is CASRRGGTDTQYF. The DNA of the CDR3 is TGTGCCAGCCGACGGGGGGGCACAGATACGCAGTATTTT.

This chain links TRBV5-6 with TRBJ2-5; weak D call: TRBD1 (6 bases). This CDR3 comprises 16 residues. The V end lost 3 bases, the J end lost 1 base, and 16 bases lay between the germline ends. The germline CDR1 and CDR2 sequences are SGHDT and YYEEEE. CDR3 DNA sequence: TGTGCCAGCAGCTCTCAAACGGGACACTTCCAAGAGACCCAGTACTTC. Translating it yields CASSSQTGHFQETQYF. The variable domain in full, completed from reference TRBV5-6 and TRBJ2-5, reads DAGVTQSPTHLIKTRGQQVTLRCSPKSGHDTVSWYQQALGQGPQFIFQYYEEEERQRGNFPDRFSGHQFPNYSSELNVNALLLGDSALYLCASSSQTGHFQETQYFGPGTRLLVL.

This clone was seen more than once but under ten times. The chain joins TRBV4-1 to TRBJ1-2, with a weak D call TRBD1 (6 bases). V was pared by 1 base and J by 3 bases, with 15 bases between. Germline CDR1 and CDR2: MGHRA and YSYEKL. The CDR3 loop spans 16 amino acids. This CDR3 is CASSQGLAGDYYGYTF. The CDR3 bases are TGCGCCAGCAGCCAAGGATTGGCAGGGGACTACTATGGCTACACCTTC.

The rearrangement links TRBV27 to TRBJ2-3, with D perhaps being TRBD1 or TRBD2 (7 bases each). V lost 5 bases and J 5 bases, leaving 17 bases between the germline ends. CDR1 and CDR2 (germline): MNHEY, SMNVEV (reference sequence). CDR3 length: 15 amino acids. DNA of the CDR3: TGTGCCAGCAGTCCCGGGAGCAGGGGGGGAGATACGCAGTATTTT. Its protein product is CASSPGSRGGDTQYF.

The rearrangement joins TRBV7-2 to TRBJ2-3; TRBD2 might be the D (6 bases). CDR1 SGHTA and CDR2 FQGNSA come from the germline V gene. CDR3 length: 13 amino acids. Deletions cut 4 bases from V and 13 bases from J, with 18 bases between. Written as DNA, the CDR3 is TGTGCCAGCAGCTCTAGAGGAGGGGATTCGGAGTATTTT. Translating it yields CASSSRGGDSEYF.

The rearrangement joins TRBV7-2 to TRBJ2-1; a possible D gene is TRBD2 (5 bases). From germline, CDR1 is SGHTA and CDR2 FQGNSA. Trimming cost V 10 bases and J 8 bases, with 18 bases left between them. This CDR3 spans 13 amino acids. CDR3 nucleotides: TGTGCCACCCGGGCAGGAGGCGGGCATGAGCAGTTCTTC. Residues: CATRAGGGHEQFF.

This clone was observed a single time. The gene calls are TRBV27 and TRBJ1-4; D ambiguous. Germline CDR1 MNHEY, CDR2 SMNVEV (reference sequence). V was pared by 1 base and J by 5 bases, with 8 bases between. The CDR3 runs to 14 residues. CDR3 DNA: TGTGCCAGCAGTTTATATTACAGAAATGAAAAACTGTTTTTT. Translating it yields CASSLYYRNEKLFF.

The chain couples TRBV5-1 to TRBJ2-3, with 7 bases lining up with TRBD2. Germline assignment: CDR1 SGHRS and CDR2 YFSETQ. This CDR3 has 17 residues. J was trimmed by 3 bases and V by 10 bases; bases with no gene match: 20. The CDR3 loop reads CASPAGRERVCTDTQYF. In DNA form, the CDR3 reads TGCGCCTCCCCAGCCGGGCGGGAGAGGGTTTGTACAGATACGCAGTATTTT.

The J gene is TRBJ2-4, the V gene TRBV7-6; D may match TRBD1 or TRBD2 (6 bases each). Germline lookup yields CDR1 SGHVS and CDR2 FNYEAQ. Trimming removed 9 bases at V and 0 bases at J, with 18 bases between. The length of the CDR3 is 16 residues. CDR3 in amino acids: CARYRGANIAKNIQYF. Here the CDR3 DNA reads TGTGCCAGGTATAGGGGGGCTAACATAGCCAAAAACATTCAGTACTTC.

The V gene is TRBV19, the J gene TRBJ2-1; perhaps TRBD1 as D (5 bases). The CDR3 extends over 11 amino acids. Trimming cost V 10 bases and J 6 bases, with 10 bases left between them. Germline CDR1 is LNHDA and CDR2 is SQIVND (reference sequence). Here the CDR3 reads CATQGVNEQFF. CDR3 DNA sequence: TGTGCCACGCAGGGTGTCAATGAGCAGTTCTTC.

This rearrangement joins TRBV4-3 to TRBJ2-7, with D possibly matching TRBD1 (6 bases). The CDR3 covers 15 residues. Germline V gene data show CDR1 as LGHNA and CDR2 as YSLEER. Trimming stripped 1 base from V and 3 bases from J, with 13 bases between. CDR3 bases: TGCGCCAGCAGCCAAGTGGTAGGGGGACACTACGAGCAGTACTTC. Its protein product is CASSQVVGGHYEQYF.

CDR3 sequence: CASSATGSDTQYF. Written as DNA, the CDR3 is TGTGCCAGCAGCGCGACAGGGTCAGATACGCAGTATTTT. This chain links TRBV7-3 with TRBJ2-3, with 7 bases aligning to TRBD1. Germline V lookup: CDR1 SGHTA, CDR2 FQGTGA. The CDR3 covers 13 residues. V dropped 5 bases and J dropped 4; count of bases not matched to a gene: 3.

This chain uses TRBV20-1 with TRBJ1-5; D remains unclear. The germline V gene encodes CDR1 DFQATT and CDR2 SNEGSKA (reference sequence). The CDR3 contains 11 residues. Trimming removed 6 bases from V and 5 bases from J, with 8 bases in between. CDR3 protein: CSARADQPQHF. The CDR3 DNA is TGCAGTGCAAGGGCGGATCAGCCCCAGCATTTT.

The V gene is TRBV6-5, the J gene TRBJ1-5; D unclear. CDR1 is MNHEY, CDR2 SVGAGI, per germline. The germline V and J ends were trimmed by 5 bases and 0 bases, with 8 bases remaining between them. The CDR3 has 14 residues. The CDR3 loop reads CASSQKHSNQPQHF. CDR3 nucleotides: TGTGCCAGCAGTCAAAAACATAGCAATCAGCCCCAGCATTTT.

The rearrangement joins TRBV27 to TRBJ2-7, with D unclear. Germline lookup yields CDR1 MNHEY and CDR2 SMNVEV (reference sequence). This CDR3 contains 16 residues. The ends were cut back, 0 bases at V and 3 bases at J, with 15 bases in the middle. The CDR3 DNA sequence: TGTGCCAGCAGTTTATCGGTTCCAGTATCTTTCTACGAGCAGTACTTC. Its protein product is CASSLSVPVSFYEQYF.

The chain combines TRBV6-5 with TRBJ2-5, with 8 nucleotides matching TRBD1. The V gene end was trimmed by 9 bases and the J gene end by 5 bases; junction bases not matched to a gene: 5. CDR1 MNHEY and CDR2 SVGAGI come from the germline V gene. The CDR3 loop spans 12 amino acids. The CDR3 reads CASGRGRETQYF. The CDR3 DNA follows: TGTGCCAGTGGCAGGGGGCGGGAGACCCAGTACTTC.